The 24 T cell receptor beta chains listed next were all sequenced from one sample in a study of vaccination and CD4 T cells after COVID-19. Oncomine TCR Beta short-read sequencing was applied to DNA from cultured CD4+ T cells. TCRdb analysed the PCR reads with MiXCR anew, one entry per CDR3 protein. The sample yields about 10,000 distinct CDR3 sequences, roughly 77% seen once. Which antigens these TCRs recognize remains unknown. Treatment reported: approximately 10-day PBMC culture with coronavirus spike peptide pools or control peptides (ViraFEST assay). The sequencing sample was made of CD4+ T cells from blood, cultured in vitro. The receptors stem from a human donor who had recovered from COVID-19.

The genes are TRBV11-1 and TRBJ2-5; D is possibly TRBD2 (6 bases). V was cut by 4 bases and J by 4 bases, with 10 bases left in between. The CDR3 is 13 residues long. Germline CDR1 is SGHAT and CDR2 is FQDESV (reference sequence). The chain's CDR3 is CASSWGLRETQYF. In DNA form, the CDR3 reads TGTGCCAGCAGCTGGGGACTTAGAGAGACCCAGTACTTC.

The rearrangement uses TRBV7-8 and TRBJ2-2; 10 bases fit TRBD2. J gave up 1 base and V 6 bases, and 2 bases lay outside the gene matches. This CDR3 comprises 15 residues. The V gene's germline CDR1 is SGHVS and CDR2 FQNEAQ. The CDR3 region has the DNA TGTGCCAGCAGAAGGACTAGCGGGAACACCGGGGAGCTGTTTTTT. Its translation: CASRRTSGNTGELFF.

The chain combines TRBV24-1 with TRBJ2-3; 7 bases line up with TRBD2. Trimming cost V 5 bases and J 1 base; bases outside gene matches: 5. CDR1 KGHDR and CDR2 SFDVKD come from the germline V gene. The CDR3 spans 15 residues. This chain's CDR3 is CATSVGGSGTDTQYF. The CDR3 DNA reads as TGTGCCACCAGTGTGGGGGGGTCTGGCACAGATACGCAGTATTTT.

The V gene is TRBV20-1, the J gene TRBJ1-5, with 11 positions matching TRBD1. After removal of 5 bases from V and 7 bases from J, the junction contained 7 bases not matched to a gene. The CDR3 has 14 amino acids. Germline lookup yields CDR1 DFQATT and CDR2 SNEGSKA (reference sequence). CDR3 nucleotides: TGCAGTGCTGCCCGGGACAGGGGGGAACAGCCCCAGCATTTT. Protein: CSAARDRGEQPQHF.

V usage is TRBV20-1 and J usage is TRBJ2-5, with D uncertain. There are 10 residues in the CDR3. V lost 7 bases and J lost 5, with 8 bases in between. Germline V gives CDR1 DFQATT, CDR2 SNEGSKA (reference sequence). CDR3 loop: CSVVGETQYF. Written as DNA, the CDR3 is TGCAGTGTAGTAGGGGAGACCCAGTACTTC.

The V gene is TRBV10-1, the J gene TRBJ2-3; no firm D call. CDR1 WNHNN and CDR2 SYGVQD come from the germline V gene (reference sequence). This CDR3 is built from 15 residues. V was pared by 6 bases and J by 1 base, with 14 bases between. The CDR3 reads CASSDDPKGTDTQYF. The CDR3 DNA reads as TGCGCCAGCAGCGATGACCCGAAAGGCACAGATACGCAGTATTTT.

V usage is TRBV27 and J usage is TRBJ1-3; unclear D gene. The CDR3 covers 13 residues. Trimming left V 6 bases short and J 6 bases short, with 12 bases between. Germline lookup yields CDR1 MNHEY and CDR2 SMNVEV (reference sequence). The DNA for the CDR3 is TGTGCCAGCAGAGAGTTGGGCTCAAACACCATATATTTT. Its translation: CASRELGSNTIYF.

This sequence joins TRBV7-9 and TRBJ2-1; 7 bases agree with TRBD2. The junction had 9 bases not matched to a gene; V was cut back by 5 bases and J by 2 bases. From germline, CDR1 is SEHNR and CDR2 FQNEAQ (reference sequence). There are 16 residues in the CDR3. The CDR3 reads CASSPRRGFPYNEQFF. CDR3 nucleotide sequence: TGTGCCAGCAGCCCCAGGCGGGGGTTTCCCTACAATGAGCAGTTCTTC.

The V and J genes are TRBV20-1 and TRBJ1-2; the D gene is possibly TRBD1 (6 bases). The CDR3 runs to 15 residues. CDR1 is DFQATT and CDR2 is SNEGSKA in the germline V gene (reference sequence). With 0 bases removed from V and 2 bases from J, the gap between germline ends came to 13 bases. CDR3 in amino acids: CSARDPAGVNYGYTF. In nucleotides, the CDR3 is TGCAGTGCTAGAGATCCCGCAGGGGTGAACTATGGCTACACCTTC.

The gene calls are TRBV11-3 and TRBJ1-6; a weak D match, TRBD1 (5 bases). Trimming took off 5 bases at V and 6 bases at J, with 8 bases between the two ends. Germline V CDR1 and CDR2: SGHNT, YENEEA. The CDR3 runs 13 residues. The CDR3 is CASSRGINSPLHF. The CDR3, as DNA: TGTGCCAGCAGCCGGGGGATTAATTCACCCCTCCACTTT.

This clonotype was seen only a few times. The rearrangement joins TRBV20-1 to TRBJ1-5; 11 nucleotides agree with TRBD1. The CDR3 contains 13 residues. After removal of 5 bases from V and 7 bases from J, the junction contained 4 bases not matched to a gene. The V gene's germline CDR1 is DFQATT and CDR2 SNEGSKA (reference sequence). CDR3 residues: CSAPRTGGQPQHF. CDR3 bases: TGCAGTGCTCCTCGGACAGGGGGCCAGCCCCAGCATTTT.

The V gene is TRBV7-9, the J gene TRBJ2-1; tentative D call: TRBD2 (6 bases). V lost 1 base and J 2 bases, leaving 15 bases between the germline ends. This CDR3 region has 17 residues. Looked up from germline, CDR1 is SEHNR and CDR2 is FQNEAQ (reference sequence). In DNA, the CDR3 is TGTGCCAGCAGCTTAGGGACCCTAGCGTTTACCTACAATGAGCAGTTCTTC. It yields the protein CASSLGTLAFTYNEQFF.

V usage is TRBV20-1 and J usage is TRBJ2-5; tentatively, D is TRBD1 or TRBD2 (5 bases each). Per germline, CDR1 DFQATT and CDR2 SNEGSKA (reference sequence). Between the trimmed V and J ends, which lost 0 bases and 8 bases, there was a span of 7 bases. The CDR3 runs 11 residues. The chain's CDR3 is CSARDGGTQYF. CDR3 bases: TGCAGTGCTAGAGATGGGGGAACCCAGTACTTC.

The J gene is TRBJ2-5, the V gene TRBV9; 7 bases align to TRBD1. The trim removed 6 bases at V and 2 bases at J, leaving 4 bases unmatched. Looked up from germline, CDR1 is SGDLS and CDR2 is YYNGEE. The CDR3 has 13 residues. The CDR3 coding sequence is TGTGCCAGCAACGGGGACAGACAAGAGACCCAGTACTTC. Its protein product is CASNGDRQETQYF.

The V and J genes are TRBV6-5 and TRBJ2-1; 10 positions match TRBD1. The CDR3 totals 15 residues. Germline values: CDR1 MNHEY, CDR2 SVGAGI. The V gene end was trimmed by 4 bases and the J gene end by 4 bases; junction bases not matched to a gene: 4. The CDR3 DNA reads TGTGCCAGCAGTTCGACGGGACAGGGGTACAATGAGCAGTTCTTC. Amino acid sequence: CASSSTGQGYNEQFF.

The chain is built from TRBV7-2 and TRBJ1-6; the D gene is possibly TRBD1 (5 bases). Germline-derived CDR1 and CDR2 are SGHTA and FQGNSA. The CDR3 is 15 amino acids. Between the trimmed V and J ends, which lost 0 bases and 10 bases, there was a span of 13 bases. In nucleotides, the CDR3 is TGTGCCAGCAGCTTAGCGTTCGGGGGTAGCTCACCCCTCCACTTT. Translated, it gives CASSLAFGGSSPLHF.

V and J are TRBV4-1 and TRBJ2-5, with D possibly matching TRBD2 (7 bases). CDR1 is MGHRA and CDR2 is YSYEKL in the germline V gene. Trimming pared 1 base from V and 5 bases from J, leaving 17 bases between. The CDR3 contains 16 residues. The CDR3 DNA reads as TGCGCCAGCAGCCAAGCAGAAGGGGGGGGTCGGGAGACCCAGTACTTC. This encodes CASSQAEGGGRETQYF.

This chain links TRBV6-5 with TRBJ2-7; D remains unclear. This CDR3 region has 13 residues. Trimming took 0 bases from V and 3 from J, leaving 6 bases between them. Per the germline V gene, CDR1 is MNHEY and CDR2 is SVGAGI. CDR3 protein: CASSYSKDYEQYF. In DNA, the CDR3 is TGTGCCAGCAGTTACTCGAAGGACTACGAGCAGTACTTC.

The V and J genes are TRBV7-3 and TRBJ1-2; 7 nucleotides agree with TRBD1. From germline, CDR1 is SGHTA and CDR2 FQGTGA. V trimming: 5 bases; J trimming: 6 bases; junction bases outside the gene matches: 15. The CDR3 length is 16 residues. DNA of the CDR3: TGTGCCAGCAGCCCGCAGACAGGGCTGGGGGCGGATGGCTACACCTTC. Translation: CASSPQTGLGADGYTF.

This rearrangement joins TRBV7-6 to TRBJ1-5; 7 bases align to TRBD1. V was pared by 2 bases and J by 0 bases, with 4 bases of the junction left unmatched. The CDR3 is made up of 16 amino acids. Germline-derived CDR1 and CDR2 are SGHVS and FNYEAQ. Here the CDR3 reads CASSLPDRDSNQPQHF. CDR3 DNA: TGTGCCAGCAGCTTACCTGACAGGGATAGCAATCAGCCCCAGCATTTT.

The chain combines TRBV7-2 with TRBJ1-2; D gene uncertain. V lost 3 bases and J lost 8, with 16 bases in between. This CDR3 comprises 14 residues. CDR1 is SGHTA, CDR2 FQGNSA, per germline. The CDR3 coding sequence is TGTGCCAGCAGCTTTCGACGGCGGGGTATGGGCTACACCTTC. It specifies CASSFRRRGMGYTF.

The rearrangement links TRBV6-2 or TRBV6-3 to TRBJ1-2; maybe TRBD1 (6 bases). Germline assignment: CDR1 MNHEY and CDR2 SVGEGT. Between the trimmed V and J ends, which lost 1 base and 8 bases, there was a span of 11 bases. The CDR3 contains 13 residues. CDR3 nucleotides: TGTGCCAGCAGTTACTTGACCAGGGGCGGCTACACCTTC. It translates to CASSYLTRGGYTF.

V usage is TRBV6-1 and J usage is TRBJ1-6, with 8 bases matching TRBD1. Germline CDR1 and CDR2: MNHNS and SASEGT. With V trimmed by 6 bases and J by 10 bases, 2 bases remained unmatched. This CDR3 is built from 12 residues. The CDR3 coding sequence is TGTGCCAGCAGGGGACAGGCATCACCCCTCCACTTT. Translated, it gives CASRGQASPLHF.

The chain uses TRBV7-2 and TRBJ2-2; the D call may be TRBD1 or TRBD2 (6 bases each). Between the trimmed V and J ends, which lost 3 bases and 6 bases, there was a span of 23 bases. The CDR3 totals 18 residues. Germline V gives CDR1 SGHTA, CDR2 FQGNSA. The CDR3 region has the DNA TGTGCCAGCAGCTTGCCGGGACAAGGAGGAGGGACGCCCGGGGAGCTGTTTTTT. Encoded protein: CASSLPGQGGGTPGELFF.